Listed below are T cell receptor beta chains from one sample, sequenced in a study of blood T cell repertoires in COVID-19. Generated by immunoSEQ multiplex PCR, the TCRdb table keeps only in-frame clones and is missing some. The sample includes 57,000 or so clones, around 84% of them seen just once. The sample was peripheral blood. All receptors come from a man between 65 and 85 years old with active COVID-19. The CDR3 runs from the conserved cysteine through the conserved F or W. A D gene is named only where the DNA matches it firmly. The size of a clone is reported for some rows only, either as once, few or many, or as a class for expanded clones.

J gene | V gene | D gene | clone size | CDR3 DNA | CDR3 protein
TRBJ1-1 | TRBV27 | TRBD1 | NA | TGTGCCAGCAGTTCGGACAGGGGGCGGTCGGGCACTGAAGCTTTCTTT | CASSSDRGRSGTEAFF
TRBJ2-5 | TRBV11-3 | NA | NA | TGTGCCAGCAGCCGTGGGGACACTACTGTAGAGACCCAGTACTTC | CASSRGDTTVETQYF
TRBJ2-7 | TRBV15 | NA | NA | TGTGCCACCAGCAGAACACACAACTCCTACGAGCAGTACTTC | CATSRTHNSYEQYF
TRBJ2-1 | TRBV29-1 | TRBD2 | NA | TGCAGCGTCGGCCCTAGCGGGGGGGTCTACAATGAGCAGTTCTTC | CSVGPSGGVYNEQFF
TRBJ2-1 | TRBV12-3/TRBV12-4 | TRBD2 | NA | TGTGCCAGCAGGGGACTAGCGGGAATTGAGCAGTTCTTC | CASRGLAGIEQFF
TRBJ2-1 | TRBV11-2 | NA | NA | TGTGCCAGCAGCACAACTAGTACCCCCTACAATGAGCAGTTCTTC | CASSTTSTPYNEQFF
TRBJ2-3 | TRBV27 | NA | NA | TGTGCCAGCAGTACAACAGGGAGGGGAAGCACAGATACGCAGTATTTT | CASSTTGRGSTDTQYF
TRBJ1-2 | TRBV7-8 | NA | NA | TGTGCCAGCAGCGGGCCTCATGGCTACACCTTC | CASSGPHGYTF
TRBJ1-2 | TRBV18 | TRBD1 | NA | TGTGCCAGCTCACCAGGGACAGCAGACTATGGCTACACCTTC | CASSPGTADYGYTF
TRBJ2-1 | TRBV19 | TRBD2 | NA | TGTGCCAGTAGTCTTCTCCTTAGCGGGAGGGCCTACAATGAGCAGTTCTTC | CASSLLLSGRAYNEQFF
TRBJ2-1 | TRBV29-1 | TRBD2 | NA | TGCAGCGTTGTATCTGGGGGACTAGCTTCCTACAATGAGCAGTTCTTC | CSVVSGGLASYNEQFF
TRBJ2-2 | TRBV6-5 | TRBD1 | once | TGTGCCAGCAGTTACGCCGGGACAGGGGGGTCCGGGGAGCTGTTTTTT | CASSYAGTGGSGELFF
TRBJ2-5 | TRBV11-2 | NA | NA | TGTGCCAGCAGCTTAGTACTGGTAGAGACCCAGTACTTC | CASSLVLVETQYF
TRBJ2-3 | TRBV5-4 | TRBD2 | NA | TGTGCCAGCAGCTTCGCGGGAGGGAGCACAGATACGCAGTATTTT | CASSFAGGSTDTQYF
TRBJ1-3 | TRBV28 | NA | NA | TGTGCCAGCAGCCCCGACAGGCCTGGAAACACCATATATTTT | CASSPDRPGNTIYF
TRBJ2-3 | TRBV9 | TRBD2 | NA | TGTGCCAGCAGTAGATTCCGGACTAGCGGTACAGATACGCAGTATTTT | CASSRFRTSGTDTQYF
TRBJ1-5 | TRBV18 | NA | NA | TGTGCCAGCTCACCGACAGCCAATCAGCCCCAGCATTTT | CASSPTANQPQHF
TRBJ2-1 | TRBV6-2/TRBV6-3 | TRBD2 | NA | TGTGCCAGCAGTTACCATACGGGAGGTGAGCAGTTCTTC | CASSYHTGGEQFF
TRBJ2-4 | TRBV4-3 | TRBD2 | NA | TGCGCCAGCAGCCAAACTAGCGGGAGAGAAAACATTCAGTACTTC | CASSQTSGRENIQYF
TRBJ1-1 | TRBV6-5 | NA | once | TGTGCCAGCAGCCCCGAGCAGGGTTTGACTGAAGCTTTCTTT | CASSPEQGLTEAFF
TRBJ2-7 | TRBV2 | NA | NA | TGTGCCAGCAGTGAAAGGAGCTCCTACGAGCAGTACTTC | CASSERSSYEQYF
TRBJ1-2 | TRBV7-2 | NA | NA | TGTGCCAGCAGCTTAGTCTCGGGTGATGGCTACACCTTC | CASSLVSGDGYTF
TRBJ2-7 | TRBV18 | NA | NA | TGTGCCAGCTCACCAGTCGGGAGTGGGGAGCAGTACTTC | CASSPVGSGEQYF
TRBJ2-5 | TRBV7-6 | NA | NA | TGTGCCAGCAGCTTAGAACAGGAGACCCAGTACTTC | CASSLEQETQYF
TRBJ1-6 | TRBV2 | NA | NA | TGTGCCAGCAGCCCTGAAGGGAGGCATTCACCCCTCCACTTT | CASSPEGRHSPLHF
TRBJ2-1 | TRBV6-2/TRBV6-3 | NA | NA | TGTGCCAGCAGTTACCCGAGCACGGGGTACAATGAGCAGTTCTTC | CASSYPSTGYNEQFF
TRBJ2-7 | TRBV3-1/TRBV3-2 | TRBD1 | NA | TGTGCCAGCAGCCAAACAGGGGCGAACGAGCAGTACTTC | CASSQTGANEQYF
TRBJ2-1 | TRBV28 | NA | NA | TGTGCCAGCAGTGGGGGGGCAAGAAACAATGAGCAGTTCTTC | CASSGGARNNEQFF
TRBJ2-3 | TRBV9 | TRBD2 | NA | TGTGCCAGCAGCTTAAAGACCGGAGTAGCGGGAGGGGTCACAGATACGCAGTATTTT | CASSLKTGVAGGVTDTQYF
TRBJ2-2 | TRBV3-1/TRBV3-2 | TRBD1 | NA | TGTGCCAGCAGCCAAGTGGGGACAGGGGACACCGGGGAGCTGTTTTTT | CASSQVGTGDTGELFF
TRBJ2-1 | TRBV7-6 | TRBD2 | NA | TGTGCCAGCAGCCCCAGAGAGCGGGGGAGCTCCTACAATGAGCAGTTCTTC | CASSPRERGSSYNEQFF
TRBJ2-5 | TRBV30 | TRBD2 | few | TGTGCCTGGAGTACAACCGGGACTAGGGGAGAGACCCAGTACTTC | CAWSTTGTRGETQYF
TRBJ2-3 | TRBV6-5 | TRBD2 | NA | TGTGCCAGCAGGGTAGCGGGAACAGATACGCAGTATTTT | CASRVAGTDTQYF
TRBJ2-3 | TRBV13 | TRBD2 | NA | TGTGCCAGCAGCTCCCAGCCTCTTGGACTAGCGGTAAGGCCAGATACGCAGTATTTT | CASSSQPLGLAVRPDTQYF
TRBJ2-1 | TRBV28 | TRBD2 | NA | TGTGCCAGCAGTACCTCGGGGACTAGCACGTTTGAGCAGTTCTTC | CASSTSGTSTFEQFF
TRBJ1-1 | TRBV5-1 | TRBD1 | NA | TGCGCCAGCAGCTTGACGCCAAGGACAGGGGGGGAAGCTGAAGCTTTCTTT | CASSLTPRTGGEAEAFF
TRBJ1-5 | TRBV30 | TRBD1 | many | TGTGCCTGGAGTGAGGGGGCAAGGGAAAATCAGCCCCAGCATTTT | CAWSEGARENQPQHF
TRBJ1-1 | TRBV6-5 | NA | NA | TGTGCCAGCAGTTACTCGAGGACAGTGACTGAAGCTTTCTTT | CASSYSRTVTEAFF
TRBJ2-3 | TRBV9 | NA | NA | TGTGCCAGCAGCGTAGTGTCCAGAGATACGCAGTATTTT | CASSVVSRDTQYF
TRBJ1-1 | TRBV5-4 | TRBD1 | NA | TGTGCCAGCAGCTTTGTACAGGGGTTGAACACTGAAGCTTTCTTT | CASSFVQGLNTEAFF
TRBJ2-7 | TRBV5-1 | TRBD1 | few | TGCGCCAGCAGCCTTGGTAGGGGGCGCGAGCAGTACTTC | CASSLGRGREQYF
TRBJ2-1 | TRBV4-1 | TRBD2 | once | TGCGCCAGCAGCCAGGAAACTAGCGGGAGGGGGGATGAGCAGTTCTTC | CASSQETSGRGDEQFF
TRBJ2-7 | TRBV18 | TRBD1 | NA | TGTGCCAGCTCAGAGACAGGGGACGAGCAGTACTTC | CASSETGDEQYF
TRBJ2-5 | TRBV21-1 | NA | NA | TGTGCCAGCAGCAATGTGGCTGTGGAGACCCAGTACTTC | CASSNVAVETQYF
TRBJ2-2 | TRBV3-1/TRBV3-2 | TRBD2 | NA | TGTGCCAGCAGCCAAGGGACTAGCGGGGCTAACACCGGGGAGCTGTTTTTT | CASSQGTSGANTGELFF
TRBJ2-3 | TRBV19 | NA | NA | TGTGCCAGTAGTACCGGTAGAGCAGATACGCAGTATTTT | CASSTGRADTQYF
TRBJ2-1 | TRBV24-1 | TRBD2 | NA | TGTGCCACCAGTGAAAGGGGACTAGGCTACAATGAGCAGTTCTTC | CATSERGLGYNEQFF
TRBJ2-7 | TRBV19 | TRBD2 | NA | TGTGCCAGTAGTATAGAGCGGGAGGGCTTGTACGAGCAGTACTTC | CASSIEREGLYEQYF
TRBJ2-7 | TRBV25-1 | NA | NA | TGTGCCAGCAGTGCATCCCACGACAGAGCTTACGAGCAGTACTTC | CASSASHDRAYEQYF
TRBJ2-7 | TRBV4-3 | TRBD1 | NA | TGCGCCAGCAGTCAGACCTGGGACAGGGACAACGAGCAGTACTTC | CASSQTWDRDNEQYF